The 18 T cell receptor beta chains reported below all come from one sample, sequenced in a study of cytomegalovirus exposure and HLA in healthy donors. 13 Jbeta primers and 60 Vbeta primers were used for the PCR. Only in-frame clones appear in the TCRdb table, and some are missing; sequencing was by immunoSEQ multiplex PCR. Of more than 150,000 clones in the sample, around 82% were seen once. The source material was PBMCs. The origin of the receptors is a woman aged 30 to 39 in good health and CMV-seropositive.

The chain uses TRBV7-6 and TRBJ2-7, with D unresolved. This CDR3 spans 15 amino acids. Trimming took 0 bases from V and 5 from J, leaving 14 bases between them. The germline V gene encodes CDR1 SGHVS and CDR2 FNYEAQ. The CDR3 protein is CASSLALTPVDEQYF. DNA for the CDR3: TGTGCCAGCAGCTTAGCTCTGACACCAGTCGACGAGCAGTACTTC.

J is TRBJ2-1 and V is TRBV28; TRBD1 is a possible D gene (7 bases). Trimming removed 4 bases from V and 5 bases from J, with 21 bases in between. Germline V gene sequence: CDR1 MDHEN, CDR2 SYDVKM. CDR3 size: 17 residues. The CDR3 region is CASSSAPTTGRHNEQFF. The CDR3 DNA sequence: TGTGCCAGCAGTTCAGCCCCCACGACAGGGAGGCACAATGAGCAGTTCTTC.

The genes are TRBV5-5 and TRBJ2-5; weak D call: TRBD1 (6 bases). This CDR3 is built from 13 residues. Germline assignment: CDR1 SGHKS and CDR2 YYEKEE (reference sequence). Trimming removed 4 bases at V and 5 bases at J, with 12 bases between. The CDR3 DNA is TGTGCCAGCAGCATACAGGGCAAGGAGACCCAGTACTTC. Translation: CASSIQGKETQYF. Filled out from reference TRBV5-5 and TRBJ2-5, the complete variable domain reads DAGVTQSPTHLIKTRGQQVTLRCSPISGHKSVSWYQQVLGQGPQFIFQYYEKEERGRGNFPDRFSARQFPNYSSELNVNALLLGDSALYLCASSIQGKETQYFGPGTRLLVL.

The V and J genes are TRBV7-2 and TRBJ1-2; TRBD1 might be the D (6 bases). This CDR3 has 11 residues. Between the trimmed V and J ends, which lost 5 bases and 14 bases, there was a span of 15 bases. Germline V gene sequence: CDR1 SGHTA, CDR2 FQGNSA. The CDR3 loop reads CASSLNRAGTF. CDR3 coding DNA: TGTGCCAGCAGCCTAAACAGGGCCGGGACCTTC.

The chain has TRBV6-1 and TRBJ1-3, with 10 bases identical to TRBD1. This CDR3 region has 16 residues. CDR1 and CDR2 (germline): MNHNS, SASEGT. Trimming removed 4 bases from V and 2 bases from J; junction bases left unmatched: 5. CDR3 nucleotide sequence: TGTGCCAGCAGTGTCTCCGGGACAGGGGCTGGAAACACCATATATTTT. Its translation is CASSVSGTGAGNTIYF.

This clone was seen once. The chain joins TRBV10-1 to TRBJ1-2, with D possibly being TRBD1 (6 bases). V lost 1 base and J 8 bases, leaving 11 bases between the germline ends. CDR1 is WNHNN and CDR2 is SYGVQD in the germline V gene (reference sequence). The CDR3 runs to 13 residues. The CDR3 coding sequence is TGCGCCAGCAGTGAGTTTCGACAGGTCGGCTACACCTTC. Protein sequence: CASSEFRQVGYTF.

The chain recombines TRBV6-6 with TRBJ2-7; D possibly corresponds to TRBD2 (5 bases). The V gene's germline CDR1 is MNHNY and CDR2 SVGAGI (reference sequence). CDR3 size: 13 residues. V shed 6 bases and J shed 3 bases, with 12 bases lying between them. The DNA for the CDR3 is TGTGCCAGCAGCTCTGGCGGGTACTACGAGCAGTACTTC. Amino acids: CASSSGGYYEQYF.

V and J are TRBV18 and TRBJ2-2; the D is unclear. The germline V gene has CDR1 KGHSH and CDR2 LQKENI. The CDR3 spans 12 residues. V dropped 3 bases and J dropped 7 bases, with 6 bases sitting between them. The DNA for the CDR3 is TGTGCCAGCTCACCCGGTCACGGGGAGCTGTTTTTT. Protein: CASSPGHGELFF.

V and J are TRBV28 and TRBJ2-7; possible D gene TRBD1, 6 bases. Germline V CDR1 and CDR2: MDHEN, SYDVKM. The CDR3 contains 15 residues. The germline V and J ends were trimmed by 5 bases and 2 bases, with 16 bases remaining between them. CDR3 region: CASSPGQTTTYEQYF. The DNA for the CDR3 is TGTGCCAGCAGTCCCGGACAGACTACCACCTACGAGCAGTACTTC.

J is TRBJ1-6 and V is TRBV6-6, with 9 bases matching TRBD1. Germline CDR1 MNHNY, CDR2 SVGAGI (reference sequence). This CDR3 is built from 13 residues. V dropped 5 bases and J dropped 14; count of bases not matched to a gene: 7. The CDR3 region is CASSRDRVVSLHF. CDR3 nucleotide sequence: TGTGCCAGCAGTCGGGACAGGGTTGTCTCCCTCCACTTT.

The chain is built from TRBV30 and TRBJ1-6; weak D call: TRBD1 (5 bases). The CDR3 sequence is 14 residues long. V was shortened by 1 base and J by 10 bases, with 14 bases between the two germline ends. Germline V CDR1 and CDR2: GTSNPN, SVGIG (reference sequence). This CDR3 reads CAWSAGGAGSPLHF. The CDR3 nucleotides are TGTGCCTGGAGTGCCGGCGGGGCAGGGTCACCCCTCCACTTT.

The rearrangement uses TRBV27 and TRBJ1-5; 9 nucleotides line up with TRBD1. After removal of 6 bases from V and 4 bases from J, the junction contained 4 bases not matched to a gene. This CDR3 is built from 14 residues. Germline CDR1 MNHEY, CDR2 SMNVEV (reference sequence). CDR3 sequence reads: CASRRQGGNQPQHF. CDR3 DNA: TGTGCCAGCAGAAGACAGGGGGGGAATCAGCCCCAGCATTTT.

The rearrangement uses TRBV7-9 and TRBJ1-5; D is unclear. V was clipped by 5 bases and J by 3 bases, with 11 bases between them. Germline lookup yields CDR1 SEHNR and CDR2 FQNEAQ (reference sequence). This CDR3 contains 14 residues. The CDR3 DNA follows: TGTGCCAGCAGCCGCGGAGGGCCCAATCAGCCCCAGCATTTT. Its protein is CASSRGGPNQPQHF.

This rearrangement joins TRBV6-5 to TRBJ1-5; TRBD1 agrees at 7 bases. Germline V gives CDR1 MNHEY, CDR2 SVGAGI. The CDR3 runs 13 residues. The junction had 3 bases not matched to a gene; V was cut back by 5 bases and J by 5 bases. The CDR3 region is CASSGTEDQPQHF. The CDR3 DNA is TGTGCCAGCAGTGGGACAGAGGATCAGCCCCAGCATTTT.

The V and J genes are TRBV9 and TRBJ1-5, with TRBD1 identical over 7 bases. There are 15 residues in the CDR3. V gave up 4 bases and J gave up 2 bases; unmatched junction bases: 6. The V gene's germline CDR1 is SGDLS and CDR2 YYNGEE. CDR3 in amino acids: CASSPGGSRNQPQHF. As DNA, the CDR3 is TGTGCCAGCAGCCCAGGGGGTTCCCGCAATCAGCCCCAGCATTTT.

The chain is built from TRBV4-1 and TRBJ1-4; TRBD1 aligns across 8 bases. The CDR3 covers 17 residues. Germline assignment: CDR1 MGHRA and CDR2 YSYEKL. The V gene end was trimmed by 1 base and the J gene end by 8 bases; junction bases not matched to a gene: 12. CDR3 sequence reads: CASSQGDRRHWREKLFF. The CDR3 nucleotides are TGCGCCAGCAGCCAAGGGGACAGGCGACACTGGCGGGAAAAACTGTTTTTT.

This clone was found once. The V call is TRBV7-2, the J call TRBJ2-2; 13 bases line up with TRBD2. J gave up 4 bases and V 5 bases, and 4 bases lay outside the gene matches. The CDR3 is 16 residues long. Germline CDR1 and CDR2: SGHTA and FQGNSA. CDR3 sequence reads: CASSRTSGGATGELFF. The CDR3 DNA reads TGTGCCAGCAGCCGTACTAGCGGGGGGGCCACCGGGGAGCTGTTTTTT.

The chain carries TRBV7-9 and TRBJ1-1, with D maybe TRBD1 (6 bases). V was shortened by 2 bases and J by 5 bases, with 9 bases between the two germline ends. From germline, CDR1 is SEHNR and CDR2 FQNEAQ (reference sequence). The CDR3 spans 13 residues. CDR3 amino acids: CASSLTGRTEAFF. The CDR3 coding sequence is TGTGCCAGCAGCTTAACAGGGCGTACTGAAGCTTTCTTT.